The rows below give T cell receptor beta chains drawn from one sample of a study of Graves' ophthalmopathy and Graves' hyperthyroidism. Using its own MiXCR run on the multiplex PCR reads, TCRdb lists one record per CDR3 protein. The sample lists about 480,000 distinct CDR3 sequences, under 15% occurring once. Input material: blood. The receptors were gathered from a young woman with Graves' ophthalmopathy. CDR3s leave out the opening cysteine and the closing phenylalanine or tryptophan.

TRBJ1-1 TRBV10-3 AIKTYSGQGNTEAF
TRBJ2-7 TRBV28 ASSSKDITYEQY
TRBJ2-7 TRBV6-2/TRBV6-3 ASSPLPSAIYEQY
TRBJ2-7 TRBV6-2/TRBV6-3 ASSPPHFYEQY
TRBJ1-5 TRBV6-5 ASSYEGSNQPQH
TRBJ2-5 TRBV12-3/TRBV12-4 ASSWTGLETQY
TRBJ2-5 TRBV28 ASSFGQGSAETQY
TRBJ1-6 TRBV27 ASSLGGWRDSPLH
TRBJ1-6 TRBV9 ASSVVGSGNSPLH
TRBJ2-2 TRBV7-8 ASSSWSGGTGELF
TRBJ2-2 TRBV19 ASSISAGGLNTGELF
TRBJ1-2 TRBV24-1 ATSDRGQGDYGYT
TRBJ2-7 TRBV6-1 ASSESIRGDQY
TRBJ1-1 TRBV7-3 ASSLTGGPNTEAF
TRBJ2-2 TRBV6-5 ATRFGGRDTGELF
TRBJ1-1 TRBV28 ASSFREGFWNTEAF
TRBJ1-1 TRBV6-1 ASSPIFTEAF
TRBJ2-7 TRBV6-1 ASSVAGGASYEQY
TRBJ1-5 TRBV19 ASREGGRGQPQH
TRBJ2-5 TRBV9 ASSVSVVGAEETQY
TRBJ2-7 TRBV20-1 SARLRHEQY
TRBJ1-5 TRBV6-5 ASSLGTARNQPQH
TRBJ2-4 TRBV12-3/TRBV12-4 ASRRSGGGAKNIQY
TRBJ2-5 TRBV6-1 ASSEGTSGAQETQY
TRBJ1-5 TRBV19 ASSVPRDRYNQPQH
TRBJ2-1 TRBV25-1 ASSELPGTAWVNEQF
TRBJ2-5 TRBV7-2 ASRRQGQETQY
TRBJ1-1 TRBV27 ASRYIREGDAF
TRBJ2-4 TRBV5-1 ASRGQGANIKY
TRBJ1-1 TRBV5-1 ASSLGWDSQIENTEAF
TRBJ1-1 TRBV6-2/TRBV6-3 ASSPPGRENTEAF
TRBJ1-3 TRBV11-2 ASSLGQVGNTIY
TRBJ2-5 TRBV3-1 ASSQEDQETQY
TRBJ2-2 TRBV19 ASSIGPSQAGELF
TRBJ2-5 TRBV20-1 SAARTSGGSQETQY
TRBJ1-1 TRBV12-5 ASGLGGATEAF
TRBJ2-7 TRBV19 ASSIGGGVYEQY
TRBJ2-7 TRBV3-1 ASSQGRHFYEQY
TRBJ2-7 TRBV6-2/TRBV6-3 ASTRSGRGSYEQY
TRBJ2-7 TRBV6-5 ASSYSRDRGYEQY
TRBJ2-7 TRBV20-1 SARDMGISDEQY
TRBJ1-2 TRBV6-1 ASRPRGLRYGYT
TRBJ1-1 TRBV6-5 ASISPGQITEAF
TRBJ2-7 TRBV12-3/TRBV12-4 ASTLRQRSSYEQY